This TCR beta chain came from a study of a mutant IDH1 vaccine in newly diagnosed glioma. Study-level information: Patients arrived already treated with radiotherapy, temozolomide, or both, most having had both. Week 35 was assigned to visit V12, and week 47 was assigned to visit V13.

Indicated time point: week 47, end of study. Doses of 300 ug of mutant IDH1 20-mer peptide were given with topical imiquimod. Patients in the study were vaccinated eight times, receiving shots in weeks 1, 3, 5, 7, 11, 15, 19 and 23. Repertoires were generated with immunoSEQ multiplex PCR, while TCRdb's copy carries only in-frame clones and drops some. Altogether more than 50,000 clones are present, about 61% being singletons, with the ten largest covering roughly 5%. Turning to this clone: Its specificity is not known.

The CDR3 sequence is 14 residues long. The germline V gene encodes CDR1 LNHDA and CDR2 SQIVND (reference sequence). After removal of 4 bases from V and 8 bases from J, the junction contained 6 bases not matched to a gene. The sequencing here drew on peripheral blood mononuclear cells (PBMCs), taken from a glioma patient whose treatment included an IDH1 peptide vaccine. The chain links TRBV19 to TRBJ1-4, with TRBD1 matching over 8 bases. The clonotype comes from a man aged 40-49 years with glioma. Some clones in this sample may be carry-over from other donors' samples. The CDR3 DNA reads TGTGCCAGTAGTACAGGACAGGGTAACGAAAAACTGTTTTTT. Its translation: CASSTGQGNEKLFF.